This T cell receptor beta chain was identified during a study of T-cell reconstitution after alpha-beta-depleted transplantation in children. Unique molecular identifiers were used in preparing the TCRbeta library. TCRdb re-derived calls from the PCR reads in MiXCR, one entry per CDR3 protein. This table has around 200,000 distinct CDR3 sequences, about 8.7% appearing once. Study findings and constraints: T-cell counts and diversity at one year post-transplant came mainly from newly produced T cells.

A few counts support this clonotype. The antigen remains undetermined. The source material was PBMCs, mostly from graft donor cells, sampled 360 days after TCRalphabeta/CD19-depleted stem cell transplant. This TCR came from a male patient aged 2-15 years who had a stem cell transplant for acute myeloid leukemia, so the T cells may come from the graft donor.

The CDR3 protein is CSANLGTSYEQYF. The CDR3 DNA is TGCAGTGCAAACCTAGGGACTTCCTACGAGCAGTACTTC. The V call is TRBV20-1, the J call TRBJ2-7; maybe TRBD2 (6 bases). CDR1 and CDR2 from the germline V gene are DFQATT and SNEGSKA (reference sequence). There are 13 residues in the CDR3. The germline V and J ends were trimmed by 6 bases and 1 base, with 13 bases remaining between them.